The clone carrying this T cell receptor (beta chain) was seen just once. What it binds is unknown. The record originates from a study of T cell responses to AZD1222 COVID-19 vaccine. Study-wide results and caveats: With dominance at 160-218 and 743-854, vaccine-associated CD4 TCRs spanned spike. Most donors were white British and more were female, and clonal diversity was possibly underestimated.

Libraries were prepared by immunoSEQ multiplex PCR; TCRdb keeps only in-frame clonotypes and omits some of them. The data hold 120,000 to 150,000 clones, with approximately 87% observed a single time. This CDR3 is built from 15 residues. V dropped 0 bases and J dropped 2 bases, with 8 bases sitting between them. The V gene's germline CDR1 is SGDLS and CDR2 YYNGEE. This specimen was peripheral blood, taken 28 days after the second AZD1222 dose. The receptor was derived from an adult who received the AZD1222 COVID-19 vaccine. V gene TRBV9 combines with J gene TRBJ2-2, with D tentatively TRBD1 (6 bases). The chain's CDR3 is CASSVAGANTGELFF. The CDR3 DNA follows: TGTGCCAGCAGCGTAGCAGGGGCCAACACCGGGGAGCTGTTTTTT.